Following are 14 T cell receptor beta chains from one sample sequenced in a study of shared clonotypes between healthy human individuals. The data were produced by immunoSEQ multiplex PCR, yet TCRdb's version contains in-frame clones alone and is incomplete. The data hold more than 1.2 million clones, with about 98.5% observed a single time. The sample taken for sequencing was naive CD4+ T cells sorted from blood. Subset: CD45RA+ positively selected. The receptors were sampled from a man aged 25 to 40 in good health.

This chain uses TRBV7-9 with TRBJ2-7; D remains ambiguous. Trimming took 4 bases from V and 4 from J, leaving 8 bases between them. The germline V gene encodes CDR1 SEHNR and CDR2 FQNEAQ (reference sequence). The CDR3 contains 12 residues. CDR3: CASSSLRYEQYF. Written as DNA, the CDR3 is TGTGCCAGCAGCTCCCTTAGGTACGAGCAGTACTTC.

The chain links TRBV5-8 to TRBJ1-5; no clear D gene. Germline assignment: CDR1 SGHTS and CDR2 YDEGEE. CDR3 length equals 12 residues. V was trimmed by 7 bases and J by 4 bases, leaving 9 bases between them. CDR3 DNA sequence: TGTGCCAGCGCCTGGGGTAATCAGCCCCAGCATTTT. Translating it yields CASAWGNQPQHF.

The chain joins TRBV30 to TRBJ2-7; 11 bases agree with TRBD2. The J segment lost 3 bases and the V segment lost 1 base, leaving 14 bases of the junction unmatched. The CDR3 is made up of 18 amino acids. Germline V gives CDR1 GTSNPN, CDR2 SVGIG (reference sequence). This CDR3 reads CAWSAMTSSLAGVYEQYF. Here the CDR3 DNA reads TGTGCCTGGAGTGCGATGACCTCGTCACTAGCGGGAGTCTACGAGCAGTACTTC.

The gene calls are TRBV18 and TRBJ2-1, with TRBD2 identical over 9 bases. Germline V lookup: CDR1 KGHSH, CDR2 LQKENI. This CDR3 has 18 amino acids. With 2 bases clipped from V and 7 bases from J, the junction kept 15 bases outside the gene matches. CDR3 loop: CASSPELWSSGSSNEQFF. The DNA for the CDR3 is TGTGCCAGCTCACCAGAGCTTTGGAGTAGCGGGAGTAGTAATGAGCAGTTCTTC. The full variable domain, its missing parts supplied by reference TRBV18 and TRBJ2-1, is NAGVMQNPRHLVRRRGQEARLRCSPMKGHSHVYWYRQLPEEGLKFMVYLQKENIIDESGMPKERFSAEFPKEGPSILRIQQVVRGDSAAYFCASSPELWSSGSSNEQFFGPGTRLTVL.

The chain is built from TRBV18 and TRBJ2-3; TRBD2 aligns across 8 bases. Germline CDR1 reads KGHSH; CDR2 reads LQKENI. V lost 2 bases, J lost 6 bases, and 10 bases stayed unmatched. This CDR3 has 16 amino acids. CDR3 protein: CASSPLDSGALDTQYF. In nucleotides, the CDR3 is TGTGCCAGCTCACCATTGGATAGCGGGGCCCTGGATACGCAGTATTTT.

The chain has TRBV27 and TRBJ2-1; no definite D call. The V end was cut by 8 bases, the J end by 0 bases, with 5 bases between. The CDR3 is 12 amino acids. Germline CDR1 MNHEY, CDR2 SMNVEV (reference sequence). In DNA, the CDR3 is TGTGCCAGCTGGACCTCCTACAATGAGCAGTTCTTC. This encodes CASWTSYNEQFF.

The V gene is TRBV30, the J gene TRBJ2-1; 9 bases are shared with TRBD2. Unmatched junction bases numbered 5, after V lost 0 bases and J lost 14 bases. The CDR3 contains 12 residues. CDR1 is GTSNPN, CDR2 SVGIG, per germline (reference sequence). CDR3 protein: CAWSVRSGGEFF. The CDR3 DNA reads TGTGCCTGGAGTGTACGTAGCGGGGGTGAGTTCTTC.

The rearrangement links TRBV7-9 to TRBJ2-7, with 9 bases that match TRBD1. CDR1 SEHNR and CDR2 FQNEAQ come from the germline V gene (reference sequence). CDR3 length: 15 residues. V lost 1 base, J lost 6 bases, and 7 bases stayed unmatched. CDR3 residues: CASSLGGQGFSEQYF. CDR3 nucleotides: TGTGCCAGCAGCTTAGGTGGACAGGGGTTTTCCGAGCAGTACTTC.

The gene calls are TRBV7-2 and TRBJ1-2; the D is unclear. This CDR3 has 16 residues. Germline CDR1 and CDR2: SGHTA and FQGNSA. The V end lost 7 bases, the J end lost 0 bases, and 18 bases lay between the germline ends. CDR3 DNA sequence: TGTGCCAGCACCGAACACTGGCGAGTGACTAACTATGGCTACACCTTC. This codes for CASTEHWRVTNYGYTF.

This chain links TRBV4-3 with TRBJ2-3; 11 bases match TRBD1. Germline trimming cut 4 bases from V and 4 bases from J; bases unmatched to any gene: 4. This CDR3 comprises 15 residues. Germline CDR1 LGHNA, CDR2 YSLEER. The CDR3 DNA reads as TGCGCCAGCAGCCGCTTGGGACAGGGGGCAGATACGCAGTATTTT. Its translation: CASSRLGQGADTQYF.

The chain has TRBV15 and TRBJ1-5; no firm D call. The germline V gene encodes CDR1 LNHNV and CDR2 YYDKDF (reference sequence). This CDR3 spans 15 amino acids. Trimming removed 0 bases at V and 1 base at J, with 7 bases between. The CDR3 DNA reads TGTGCCACCAGCAGAGATAGACTGAGCAATCAGCCCCAGCATTTT. Translated: CATSRDRLSNQPQHF. Full variable domain (outside the CDR3, taken from reference TRBV15 and TRBJ1-5): DAMVIQNPRYQVTQFGKPVTLSCSQTLNHNVMYWYQQKSSQAPKLLFHYYDKDFNNEADTPDNFQSRRPNTSFCFLDIRSPGLGDTAMYLCATSRDRLSNQPQHFGDGTRLSIL.

This sequence joins TRBV5-1 and TRBJ2-5; weak D call: TRBD1 (6 bases). With 0 bases removed from V and 3 bases from J, the gap between germline ends came to 24 bases. The CDR3 is 19 residues long. Germline V gene lookup returns CDR1 SGHRS and CDR2 YFSETQ. CDR3 sequence: CASSLGRGQGLLGKETQYF. Written as DNA, the CDR3 is TGCGCCAGCAGCTTGGGAAGGGGTCAGGGGCTGCTGGGGAAAGAGACCCAGTACTTC.

V gene TRBV7-2 combines with J gene TRBJ2-3; TRBD2 aligns across 8 bases. Germline CDR1 is SGHTA and CDR2 is FQGNSA. The CDR3 extends over 16 amino acids. J gave up 4 bases and V 1 base, and 7 bases lay outside the gene matches. The CDR3 spells CASSLGRLALSDTQYF. The DNA for the CDR3 is TGTGCCAGCAGCTTAGGCCGACTAGCGCTCTCAGATACGCAGTATTTT.

The chain combines TRBV7-2 with TRBJ2-7, with D possibly TRBD2 on 5 matching bases. V lost 4 bases and J lost 3, with 10 bases in between. CDR3 size: 13 residues. The germline V gene encodes CDR1 SGHTA and CDR2 FQGNSA. CDR3: CASSSRVGYEQYF. In DNA, the CDR3 is TGTGCCAGCAGCTCGAGGGTTGGCTACGAGCAGTACTTC.